What follows are 19 T cell receptor beta chains derived from one specimen sequenced in a study of blood T cells in healthy people across ages. Through a sample-barcoded 5' primer and a J-beta primer mix, a second PCR was run for roughly 7 to 11 cycles. TCRdb analysed the 5' RACE reads with MiXCR anew, one entry per CDR3 protein. The top ten hold under 30% of the sample, which has hundreds of thousands of distinct CDR3 sequences, 56% seen once. What was sequenced was blood. All receptors derive from a man in his forties in good health.

The sample holds many counts of this clonotype. The V gene is TRBV12-3 or TRBV12-4, the J gene TRBJ2-1; 14 bases match TRBD2. Trimming took 6 bases from V and 0 from J; bases not matched to a gene: 16. This CDR3 comprises 21 residues. CDR3 sequence: CASRHRLTSGRAGGSYNEQFF. CDR3 coding DNA: TGTGCCAGCAGACATCGACTGACTAGCGGGAGGGCGGGTGGCTCCTACAATGAGCAGTTCTTC.

This clonotype was seen a few times. The chain joins TRBV7-2 to TRBJ1-5, with D tentatively TRBD1 (5 bases). V dropped 3 bases and J dropped 2 bases, with 8 bases sitting between them. CDR1 is SGHTA and CDR2 is FQGNSA in the germline V gene. The CDR3 length is 14 residues. The CDR3 loop reads CASSFRGGNQPQHF. The CDR3 DNA is TGTGCCAGCAGCTTTAGGGGAGGCAATCAGCCCCAGCATTTT.

This chain links TRBV5-6 with TRBJ2-1; 7 positions match TRBD1. This CDR3 has 17 amino acids. Germline-derived CDR1 and CDR2 are SGHDT and YYEEEE. V shed 1 base, J shed 5 bases, and the junction held 12 bases outside the gene matches. The chain's CDR3 is CASSLIGIGGIDNEQFF. The CDR3 coding sequence is TGTGCCAGCAGCTTGATTGGAATAGGGGGCATCGACAATGAGCAGTTCTTC. Looking up the rest from reference TRBV5-6 and TRBJ2-1 gives the full variable domain: DAGVTQSPTHLIKTRGQQVTLRCSPKSGHDTVSWYQQALGQGPQFIFQYYEEEERQRGNFPDRFSGHQFPNYSSELNVNALLLGDSALYLCASSLIGIGGIDNEQFFGPGTRLTVL.

This clonotype was recorded many times. The germline gene is not matched at one end of the junction; a read error may be the cause. The chain has TRBV6-5 and TRBJ2-7, with TRBD2 identical over 7 bases. Germline V gene data show CDR1 as MNHEY and CDR2 as SVGAGI. This CDR3 has 9 residues. CDR3 coding DNA: TGTGCCAGTGGGGGGGAGCGGTACTTC. This gives the protein CASGGERYF.

This clonotype occurred a few times. This rearrangement joins TRBV20-1 to TRBJ2-7, with 9 bases aligning to TRBD2. V lost 4 bases to trimming and J lost 2 bases; unmatched junction nucleotides: 3. The CDR3 extends over 13 amino acids. Germline CDR1 DFQATT, CDR2 SNEGSKA (reference sequence). CDR3 nucleotides: TGCAGTGCTATTAGCGGGGGAACCTACGAGCAGTACTTC. Amino acids: CSAISGGTYEQYF.

The chain carries TRBV5-5 and TRBJ2-7; D not resolved. The CDR3 is 13 amino acids. Germline lookup yields CDR1 SGHKS and CDR2 YYEKEE (reference sequence). Trimming shortened V by 0 bases and J by 4 bases, and 8 bases separated the two germline ends. CDR3 loop: CASSLDYGYEQYF. DNA for the CDR3: TGTGCCAGCAGCTTGGATTACGGGTACGAGCAGTACTTC.

The chain carries TRBV5-1 and TRBJ2-4; the match to TRBD2 covers 8 bases. The J call is doubtful: the DNA matches TRBJ2-5 better. CDR3 length equals 16 residues. Germline V gene lookup returns CDR1 SGHRS and CDR2 YFSETQ. CDR3 protein: CASSIAWPRGGETQYF. The CDR3 DNA reads as TGCGCCAGCAGCATCGCATGGCCCCGGGGGGGAGAGACCCAGTACTTC.

The chain has TRBV29-1 and TRBJ2-1; 8 nucleotides line up with TRBD1. Looked up from germline, CDR1 is SQVTM and CDR2 is ANQGSEA. The CDR3 contains 16 residues. V lost 6 bases and J lost 4; bases outside the gene matches: 14. CDR3 coding DNA: TGCAGCGTCGATAATACACGGGACAGGAAATACAATGAGCAGTTCTTC. Protein product: CSVDNTRDRKYNEQFF.

This clonotype was counted only a few times. The gene calls are TRBV29-1 and TRBJ2-3, with TRBD2 matching over 11 bases. This CDR3 is built from 17 residues. Germline trimming cut 4 bases from V and 4 bases from J; bases unmatched to any gene: 13. Germline V gives CDR1 SQVTM, CDR2 ANQGSEA. The CDR3 bases are TGCAGCGTTGCGAGGGTAGCGGGGGGGTTTAGCGCAGATACGCAGTATTTT. It yields the protein CSVARVAGGFSADTQYF.

The J gene is TRBJ2-6, the V gene TRBV28, with TRBD2 identical over 11 bases. V was pared by 3 bases and J by 0 bases, with 7 bases of the junction left unmatched. The CDR3 spans 19 residues. Germline loops: CDR1 MDHEN, CDR2 SYDVKM. CDR3 sequence: CASSLTSGTISSGANVLTF. CDR3 sequence (DNA): TGTGCCAGCAGTTTGACTAGCGGGACGATTAGCTCTGGGGCCAACGTCCTGACTTTC.

With respect to this clonotype: The junction departs from the called germline gene at one end, perhaps through a read error. The chain recombines TRBV20-1 with TRBJ2-1; 8 bases line up with TRBD2. The CDR3 is 15 amino acids. CDR1 DFQATT and CDR2 SNEGSKA come from the germline V gene (reference sequence). The CDR3, as DNA: TGCAGTGCCAGAGGGTGGCGGGGGGACGGCGATGAGCAGTTCTTC. It translates to CSARGWRGDGDEQFF.

Only one count was recorded for this clonotype. The chain combines TRBV7-2 with TRBJ2-2; either TRBD1 or TRBD2 may fit D (5 bases each). Trimming left V 3 bases short and J 3 bases short, with 11 bases between. The CDR3 extends over 15 amino acids. Germline CDR1 reads SGHTA; CDR2 reads FQGNSA. CDR3 in amino acids: CASSFVLGDTGELFF. The CDR3 region has the DNA TGTGCCAGCAGCTTCGTACTAGGGGACACCGGGGAGCTGTTTTTT.

The CDR3 nucleotides are TGTGCCAGCAGCCGCAGATCCAGGGGTTTTGGCAATCAGCCCCAGCATTTT. This sequence encodes CASSRRSRGFGNQPQHF. The chain is built from TRBV5-6 and TRBJ1-5; TRBD1 might be the D (6 bases). With 4 bases removed from V and 2 bases from J, the gap between germline ends came to 19 bases. The CDR3 is 17 residues long. The germline V gene has CDR1 SGHDT and CDR2 YYEEEE.

This clonotype was observed a single time. The rearrangement uses TRBV6-1 and TRBJ1-5; D unresolved. Germline V gene data show CDR1 as MNHNS and CDR2 as SASEGT. This CDR3 is 13 amino acids long. The V gene lost 1 base and the J gene lost 6 bases, with 7 bases spanning the gap. CDR3 protein: CASSEGLAQPQHF. As DNA, the CDR3 is TGTGCCAGCAGTGAAGGGCTAGCTCAGCCCCAGCATTTT.

The rearrangement uses TRBV6-5 and TRBJ2-7; D might be TRBD1 (6 bases). The V gene's germline CDR1 is MNHEY and CDR2 SVGAGI. The CDR3 has 15 amino acids. V shed 7 bases and J shed 1 base, with 17 bases lying between them. The CDR3 bases are TGTGCCAGCAAGGGAATGGGGGACAAGTCCTACGAGCAGTACTTC. This translates into CASKGMGDKSYEQYF.

This clonotype came up a few times. The V call is TRBV5-1, the J call TRBJ2-3; D remains unclear. Trimming removed 3 bases from V and 0 bases from J, with 11 bases in between. The CDR3 spans 15 residues. Germline-derived CDR1 and CDR2 are SGHRS and YFSETQ. CDR3 nucleotide sequence: TGCGCCAGCAGCTCATTCGCCGCTAGCACAGATACGCAGTATTTT. Its protein product is CASSSFAASTDTQYF.

The rearrangement joins TRBV10-3 to TRBJ2-1; D tentatively reads TRBD1 or TRBD2 (5 bases each). The V gene's germline CDR1 is ENHRY and CDR2 SYGVKD. There are 14 residues in the CDR3. V was trimmed by 5 bases and J by 11 bases, leaving 19 bases between them. The DNA for the CDR3 is TGTGCCATCAGTTACCGGGACCCTAAGTTCAAGCAGTTCTTC. It is translated as CAISYRDPKFKQFF.

The rearrangement joins TRBV20-1 to TRBJ2-5, with 7 bases matching TRBD1. Germline lookup yields CDR1 DFQATT and CDR2 SNEGSKA (reference sequence). Losses at the gene ends were 5 bases for V and 5 bases for J; bases not matched to a gene: 11. The CDR3 is 14 residues long. The CDR3 DNA sequence: TGCAGTGCTCCATGGACAGGCCCTGGGGAGACCCAGTACTTC. This encodes CSAPWTGPGETQYF.

The CDR3 DNA sequence: TGTGCTAGTGGTTTGGACCTAAGAGGACAGATATTGGGTGAGCAGTACTTC. The encoded protein is CASGLDLRGQILGEQYF. The V gene is TRBV12-5, the J gene TRBJ2-7; TRBD1 is a possible D gene (6 bases). Germline loops: CDR1 LGHNT, CDR2 FRNRAP. V was shortened by 1 base and J by 7 bases, with 23 bases between the two germline ends. The CDR3 totals 17 residues.